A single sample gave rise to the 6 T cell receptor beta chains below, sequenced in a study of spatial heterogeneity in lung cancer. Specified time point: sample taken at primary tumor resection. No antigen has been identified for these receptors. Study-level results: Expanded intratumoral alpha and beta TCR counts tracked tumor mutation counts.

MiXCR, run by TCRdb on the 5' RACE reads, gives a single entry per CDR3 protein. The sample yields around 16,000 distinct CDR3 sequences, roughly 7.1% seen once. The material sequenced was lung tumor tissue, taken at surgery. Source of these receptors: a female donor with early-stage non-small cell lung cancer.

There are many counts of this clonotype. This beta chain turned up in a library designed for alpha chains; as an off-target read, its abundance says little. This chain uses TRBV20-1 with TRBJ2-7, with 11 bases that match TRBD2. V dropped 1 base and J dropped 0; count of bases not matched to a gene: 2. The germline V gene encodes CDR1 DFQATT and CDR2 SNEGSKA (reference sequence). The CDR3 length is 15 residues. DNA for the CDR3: TGCAGTGCTAGAGGCCTAGCGGGGGGCTCCTACGAGCAGTACTTC. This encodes CSARGLAGGSYEQYF.

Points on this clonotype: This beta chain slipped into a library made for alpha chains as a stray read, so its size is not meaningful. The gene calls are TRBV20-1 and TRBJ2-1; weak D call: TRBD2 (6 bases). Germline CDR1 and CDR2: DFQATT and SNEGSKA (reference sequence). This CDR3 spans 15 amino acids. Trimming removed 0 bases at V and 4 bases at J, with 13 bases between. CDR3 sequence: CSARDPWGVYNEQFF. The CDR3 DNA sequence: TGCAGTGCTAGAGATCCCTGGGGGGTTTACAATGAGCAGTTCTTC.

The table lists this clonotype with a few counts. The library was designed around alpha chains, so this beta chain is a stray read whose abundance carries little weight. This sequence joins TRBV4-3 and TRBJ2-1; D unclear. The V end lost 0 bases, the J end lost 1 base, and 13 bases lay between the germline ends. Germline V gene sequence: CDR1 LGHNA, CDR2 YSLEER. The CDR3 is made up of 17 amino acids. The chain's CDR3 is CASSQELLFSSYNEQFF. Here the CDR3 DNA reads TGCGCCAGCAGCCAAGAGCTATTGTTCTCTTCCTACAATGAGCAGTTCTTC.

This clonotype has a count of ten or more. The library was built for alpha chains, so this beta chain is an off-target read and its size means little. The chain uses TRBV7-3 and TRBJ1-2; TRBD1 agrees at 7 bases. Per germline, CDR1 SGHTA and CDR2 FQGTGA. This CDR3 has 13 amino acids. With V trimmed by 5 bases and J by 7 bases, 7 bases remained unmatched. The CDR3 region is CASSPTGSAGYTF. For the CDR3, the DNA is TGTGCCAGCAGCCCGACAGGGTCGGCTGGCTACACCTTC.

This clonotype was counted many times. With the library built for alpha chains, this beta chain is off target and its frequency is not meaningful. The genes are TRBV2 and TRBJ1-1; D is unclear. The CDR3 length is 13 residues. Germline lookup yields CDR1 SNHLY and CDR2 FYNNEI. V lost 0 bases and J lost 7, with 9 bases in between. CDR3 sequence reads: CASSEAARSEAFF. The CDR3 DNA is TGTGCCAGCAGTGAAGCAGCGAGGAGTGAAGCTTTCTTT.

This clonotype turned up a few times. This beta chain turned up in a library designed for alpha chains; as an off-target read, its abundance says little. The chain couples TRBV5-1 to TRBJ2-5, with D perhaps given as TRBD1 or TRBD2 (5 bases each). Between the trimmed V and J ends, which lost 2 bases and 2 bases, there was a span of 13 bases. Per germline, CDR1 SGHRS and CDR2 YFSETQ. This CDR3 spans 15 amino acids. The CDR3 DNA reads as TGCGCCAGCAGCTTAGAGGGGACGGGGCAAGAGACCCAGTACTTC. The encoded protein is CASSLEGTGQETQYF.